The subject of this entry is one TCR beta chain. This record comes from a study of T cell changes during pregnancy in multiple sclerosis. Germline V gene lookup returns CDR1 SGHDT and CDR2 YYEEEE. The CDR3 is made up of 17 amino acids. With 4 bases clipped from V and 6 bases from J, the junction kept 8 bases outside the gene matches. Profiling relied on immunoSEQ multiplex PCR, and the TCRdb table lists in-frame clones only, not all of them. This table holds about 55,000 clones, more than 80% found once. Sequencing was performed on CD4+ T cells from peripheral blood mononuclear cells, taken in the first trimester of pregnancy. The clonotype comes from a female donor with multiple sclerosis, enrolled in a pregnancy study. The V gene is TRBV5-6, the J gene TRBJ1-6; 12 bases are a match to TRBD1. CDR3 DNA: TGTGCCAGCAGCGGCCCGGGACAGGGGGCGATTAATTCACCCCTCCACTTT. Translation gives CASSGPGQGAINSPLHF.